Below, 24 T cell receptor beta chains from the same sample are listed, as sequenced in a study of beta chain features in type 1 diabetes. Their target antigens are unknown. All of the isolated RNA was reverse transcribed, so expressed TCRB transcripts were sequenced. The repertoire was sequenced with immunoSEQ multiplex PCR; TCRdb's copy has only in-frame clones and lacks some. The sample has hundreds of thousands of clones; roughly 12% are singletons. Whole-study results and caveats: Researchers report that Type 1 diabetes patients had moderately but significantly shorter TCRB CDR3s across all four CD4+ subsets.

The source material was naive CD4+ T cells from blood. Every receptor here comes from a woman aged 18-29 years with type 1 diabetes.

There are a few counts of this clone. This chain joins TRBV15 and TRBJ2-1; 11 nucleotides agree with TRBD1. J gave up 14 bases and V 0 bases, and 9 bases lay outside the gene matches. The CDR3 is 15 residues long. Germline CDR1 and CDR2: LNHNV and YYDKDF (reference sequence). CDR3 protein: CATSRDTGQGVVKFF. CDR3 in DNA: TGTGCCACCAGCAGAGATACGGGACAGGGGGTTGTTAAGTTCTTC.

The V gene is TRBV5-4, the J gene TRBJ2-7, with TRBD1 as a possible D gene (6 bases). CDR3 length equals 14 residues. Trimming removed 5 bases at V and 7 bases at J, with 19 bases between. Germline CDR1 and CDR2: SGHNT and YYREEE (reference sequence). CDR3: CASSSLQGRGEQYF. CDR3 bases: TGTGCCAGCAGTTCCCTACAGGGCCGGGGAGAGCAGTACTTC.

This sequence joins TRBV15 and TRBJ1-5; D unresolved. Between the trimmed V and J ends, which lost 1 base and 4 bases, there was a span of 5 bases. The CDR3 is 13 amino acids. CDR1 and CDR2 from the germline V gene are LNHNV and YYDKDF (reference sequence). Here the CDR3 reads CATSRGHNQPQHF. The DNA of the CDR3 is TGTGCCACCAGCAGAGGACATAATCAGCCCCAGCATTTT.

This clone was detected a few times. V and J are TRBV6-5 and TRBJ2-4, with TRBD1 identical over 7 bases. The CDR3 extends over 13 amino acids. The V segment lost 8 bases and the J segment 7 bases; nucleotides outside the gene matches: 8. The germline CDR1 and CDR2 sequences are MNHEY and SVGAGI. CDR3 residues: CASRTTGDNIQYF. CDR3 nucleotides: TGTGCCAGCCGGACAACAGGGGACAACATTCAGTACTTC.

This clone was recorded a few times. This chain connects TRBV29-1 to TRBJ1-5; no clear D gene. Germline lookup yields CDR1 SQVTM and CDR2 ANQGSEA. The CDR3 runs to 13 residues. Trimming removed 0 bases from V and 6 bases from J, with 9 bases in between. Written as DNA, the CDR3 is TGCAGCGTTGAAGATGGAGTGGGTCAGCCCCAGCATTTT. Encoded protein: CSVEDGVGQPQHF.

This clone was observed a handful of times. Other DNA sequences in this specimen translate into the identical CDR3. The chain is built from TRBV18 and TRBJ2-5; perhaps TRBD2 as D (6 bases). The germline CDR1 and CDR2 sequences are KGHSH and LQKENI. This CDR3 has 12 residues. Trimming took 3 bases from V and 4 from J, leaving 6 bases between them. The chain's CDR3 is CASSPGGETQYF. In nucleotides, the CDR3 is TGTGCCAGCTCACCGGGGGGAGAGACCCAGTACTTC.

The V and J genes are TRBV5-1 and TRBJ2-4, with D possibly matching TRBD2 (5 bases). Germline CDR1 reads SGHRS; CDR2 reads YFSETQ. This CDR3 has 12 amino acids. V was cut by 4 bases and J by 7 bases, with 9 bases left in between. The CDR3 sequence is CASSEGGNIQYF. CDR3 DNA sequence: TGCGCCAGCAGCGAGGGTGGGAACATTCAGTACTTC.

J is TRBJ1-2 and V is TRBV9; D call uncertain. The CDR3 sequence is 12 residues long. With 2 bases removed from V and 8 bases from J, the gap between germline ends came to 10 bases. The germline V gene encodes CDR1 SGDLS and CDR2 YYNGEE. The CDR3 is CASSVERQGYTF. CDR3 DNA sequence: TGTGCCAGCAGCGTCGAACGCCAGGGCTACACCTTC.

CDR3 protein: CAWNTGTSNQPQHF. The DNA for the CDR3 is TGTGCCTGGAATACTGGGACAAGTAATCAGCCCCAGCATTTT. The V and J genes are TRBV30 and TRBJ1-5; maybe TRBD1 (6 bases). The germline V gene encodes CDR1 GTSNPN and CDR2 SVGIG (reference sequence). The CDR3 has 14 amino acids. Trimming took 4 bases from V and 4 from J, leaving 14 bases between them.

This clone was seen only a few times. This chain links TRBV4-3 with TRBJ2-1; a possible D gene is TRBD2 (5 bases). With 3 bases removed from V and 7 bases from J, the gap between germline ends came to 10 bases. Germline V gene data show CDR1 as LGHNA and CDR2 as YSLEER. The CDR3 is 13 residues long. DNA of the CDR3: TGCGCCAGCAGCCAGAGGGTCGTGAATGAGCAGTTCTTC. Its protein product is CASSQRVVNEQFF.

This chain links TRBV4-2 with TRBJ2-5; TRBD2 matches at 9 bases. This CDR3 comprises 16 residues. CDR1 and CDR2 from the germline V gene are LGHNA and YNFKEQ. The trim removed 1 base at V and 5 bases at J, leaving 8 bases unmatched. The DNA for the CDR3 is TGTGCCAGCAGCCAAGGTGACGGGACTAGCTGGGAGACCCAGTACTTC. This translates into CASSQGDGTSWETQYF.

This clone was found a few times. V gene TRBV30 combines with J gene TRBJ2-1, with D possibly matching TRBD2 (5 bases). The V end was cut by 3 bases, the J end by 4 bases, with 16 bases between. The CDR3 has 15 amino acids. Per germline, CDR1 GTSNPN and CDR2 SVGIG (reference sequence). The CDR3 reads CAWRSRGSVYNEQFF. CDR3 in DNA: TGTGCCTGGAGAAGTCGTGGGAGTGTGTACAATGAGCAGTTCTTC. The variable domain in full, completed from reference TRBV30 and TRBJ2-1, reads SQTIHQWPATLVQPVGSPLSLECTVEGTSNPNLYWYRQAAGRGLQLLFYSVGIGQISSEVPQNLSASRPQDRQFILSSKKLLLSDSGFYLCAWRSRGSVYNEQFFGPGTRLTVL.

V and J are TRBV7-2 and TRBJ1-4; 9 bases agree with TRBD1. Trimming removed 1 base from V and 8 bases from J; junction bases left unmatched: 5. Germline V gene lookup returns CDR1 SGHTA and CDR2 FQGNSA. The CDR3 loop spans 15 amino acids. This CDR3 is CASSLDRGTGEKLFF. In nucleotides, the CDR3 is TGTGCCAGCAGCTTAGATCGTGGGACAGGGGAAAAACTGTTTTTT.

This clone turned up a few times. V and J are TRBV30 and TRBJ1-3; D is uncertain. Trimming pared 0 bases from V and 0 bases from J, leaving 6 bases between. CDR3 size: 14 residues. The germline CDR1 and CDR2 sequences are GTSNPN and SVGIG (reference sequence). CDR3 loop: CAWSVTSSGNTIYF. CDR3 DNA: TGTGCCTGGAGTGTAACCAGCTCTGGAAACACCATATATTTT.

V and J are TRBV7-9 and TRBJ1-1; no firm D call. The V gene lost 5 bases and the J gene lost 7 bases, with 11 bases spanning the gap. Germline V gene data show CDR1 as SEHNR and CDR2 as FQNEAQ (reference sequence). The CDR3 is 12 amino acids. Here the CDR3 reads CASSGSGSEAFF. DNA for the CDR3: TGTGCCAGCAGCGGTAGTGGGAGTGAAGCTTTCTTT.

This clone was picked up a small number of times. The gene calls are TRBV29-1 and TRBJ2-7; 7 bases line up with TRBD2. V shed 2 bases, J shed 4 bases, and the junction held 5 bases outside the gene matches. Germline loops: CDR1 SQVTM, CDR2 ANQGSEA. This CDR3 region has 13 residues. The CDR3 DNA follows: TGCAGCGTTGAATTACTGGGAGGGTACGAGCAGTACTTC. This gives the protein CSVELLGGYEQYF.

The CDR3 nucleotides are TGTGCCAGCAGCTTAGGGGGACTAGCGGAACAGTACTTC. Translation: CASSLGGLAEQYF. The chain has TRBV11-3 and TRBJ2-4, with 11 bases lining up with TRBD2. Germline assignment: CDR1 SGHNT and CDR2 YENEEA. V was clipped by 1 base and J by 13 bases; unmatched bases: 3. CDR3 length: 13 residues.

This clone was picked up a small number of times. The rearrangement joins TRBV13 to TRBJ2-7, with a possible D match to TRBD1 (5 bases). V shed 5 bases and J shed 3 bases, with 20 bases lying between them. The V gene's germline CDR1 is PRHDT and CDR2 FYEKMQ (reference sequence). This CDR3 region has 16 residues. The CDR3 DNA reads as TGTGCCAGCAGCCCTGGAAAGACAGAGTTCAACTACGAGCAGTACTTC. Protein product: CASSPGKTEFNYEQYF.

The rearrangement joins TRBV11-3 to TRBJ1-1; the D is unclear. This CDR3 is 14 amino acids long. The V gene lost 5 bases and the J gene lost 4 bases, with 14 bases spanning the gap. Germline V gene sequence: CDR1 SGHNT, CDR2 YENEEA. The CDR3 DNA follows: TGTGCCAGCAGCCTCCACGCGGGGAGCACTGAAGCTTTCTTT. Translating gives CASSLHAGSTEAFF.

This clone was observed a handful of times. The gene calls are TRBV4-3 and TRBJ2-3; D gene unclear. The CDR3 loop spans 13 amino acids. Trimming stripped 2 bases from V and 5 bases from J, with 8 bases between. CDR1 and CDR2 from the germline V gene are LGHNA and YSLEER. The DNA for the CDR3 is TGCGCCAGCAGCCAAAGCCCAAAAGATACGCAGTATTTT. Translation gives CASSQSPKDTQYF.

There are a few counts of this clone. This chain uses TRBV30 with TRBJ2-1; D unclear. The CDR3 is 15 residues long. Germline V CDR1 and CDR2: GTSNPN, SVGIG (reference sequence). V was pared by 4 bases and J by 0 bases, with 13 bases between. The DNA for the CDR3 is TGTGCCTGGAATCCTAGTTTAAGCTCCTACAATGAGCAGTTCTTC. Protein: CAWNPSLSSYNEQFF.

This chain joins TRBV15 and TRBJ1-5; 12 nucleotides align to TRBD1. CDR1 and CDR2 from the germline V gene are LNHNV and YYDKDF (reference sequence). The V and J ends lost 0 bases and 6 bases, in that order; junction bases with no gene match: 6. CDR3 length equals 17 residues. The CDR3 loop reads CATSRDRGQGAGQPQHF. CDR3 DNA sequence: TGTGCCACCAGCAGAGATCGGGGACAGGGGGCAGGTCAGCCCCAGCATTTT.

The chain recombines TRBV7-9 with TRBJ1-1; D gene uncertain. The CDR3 is 14 amino acids. Germline-derived CDR1 and CDR2 are SEHNR and FQNEAQ (reference sequence). V lost 5 bases, J lost 4 bases, and 14 bases lay in between. The CDR3 DNA follows: TGTGCCAGCAGCCGCCCAGGACTATTCACTGAAGCTTTCTTT. It specifies CASSRPGLFTEAFF.

The chain joins TRBV5-6 to TRBJ2-3; D unclear. Germline CDR1 reads SGHDT; CDR2 reads YYEEEE. The CDR3 is made up of 13 amino acids. The V end lost 1 base, the J end lost 6 bases, and 9 bases lay between the germline ends. CDR3 DNA: TGTGCCAGCAGCTTGATAGACTCGGATACGCAGTATTTT. Its protein is CASSLIDSDTQYF.